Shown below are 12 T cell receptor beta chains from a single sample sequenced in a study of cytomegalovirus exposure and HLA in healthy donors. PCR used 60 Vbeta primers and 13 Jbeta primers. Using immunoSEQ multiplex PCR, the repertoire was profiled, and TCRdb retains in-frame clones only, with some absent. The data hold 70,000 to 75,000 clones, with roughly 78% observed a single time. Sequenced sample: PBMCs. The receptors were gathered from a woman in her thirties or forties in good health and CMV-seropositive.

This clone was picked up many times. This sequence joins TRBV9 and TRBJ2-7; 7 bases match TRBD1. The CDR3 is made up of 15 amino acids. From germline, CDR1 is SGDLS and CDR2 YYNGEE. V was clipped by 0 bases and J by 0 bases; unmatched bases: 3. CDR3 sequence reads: CASSVGQGLSYEQYF. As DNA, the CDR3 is TGTGCCAGCAGCGTAGGACAGGGCCTCTCCTACGAGCAGTACTTC.

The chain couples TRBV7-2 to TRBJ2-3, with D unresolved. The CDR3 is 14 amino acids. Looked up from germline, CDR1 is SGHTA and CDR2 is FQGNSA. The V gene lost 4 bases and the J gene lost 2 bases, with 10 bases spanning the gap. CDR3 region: CASSSRWLTDTQYF. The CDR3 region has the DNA TGTGCCAGCAGCTCGAGGTGGCTCACAGATACGCAGTATTTT.

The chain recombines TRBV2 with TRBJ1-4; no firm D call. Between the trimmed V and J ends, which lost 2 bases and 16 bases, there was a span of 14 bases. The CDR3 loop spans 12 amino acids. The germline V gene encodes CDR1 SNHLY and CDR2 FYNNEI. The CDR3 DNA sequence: TGTGCCAGCAGTGAAAGGAGCAGACTCGAGTTTTTT. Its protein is CASSERSRLEFF.

The CDR3 protein is CASSTGEGSDTQYF. Here the CDR3 DNA reads TGTGCCAGCAGCACCGGGGAGGGAAGTGATACGCAGTATTTT. The chain joins TRBV5-6 to TRBJ2-3, with TRBD2 identical over 7 bases. CDR1 is SGHDT and CDR2 is YYEEEE in the germline V gene. J was trimmed by 6 bases and V by 4 bases; bases with no gene match: 8. The CDR3 length is 14 residues.

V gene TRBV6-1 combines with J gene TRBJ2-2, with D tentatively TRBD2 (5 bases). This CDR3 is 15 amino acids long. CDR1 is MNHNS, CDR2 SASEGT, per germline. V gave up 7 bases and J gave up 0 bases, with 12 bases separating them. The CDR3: CASTKLGSNTGELFF. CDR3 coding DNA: TGTGCCAGCACCAAACTAGGTTCGAACACCGGGGAGCTGTTTTTT.

The CDR3 DNA follows: TGTGCCAGCAAACGAAGACAGGGGGACACCGGGGAGCTGTTTTTT. The encoded protein is CASKRRQGDTGELFF. V is TRBV11-3 and J is TRBJ2-2; 9 bases agree with TRBD1. The germline V gene has CDR1 SGHNT and CDR2 YENEEA. The length of the CDR3 is 15 residues. Unmatched junction bases numbered 6, after V lost 7 bases and J lost 3 bases.

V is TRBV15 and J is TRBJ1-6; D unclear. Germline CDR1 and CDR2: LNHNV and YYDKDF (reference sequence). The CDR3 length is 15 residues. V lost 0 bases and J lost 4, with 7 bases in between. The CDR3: CATSRDGQYNSPLHF. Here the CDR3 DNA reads TGTGCCACCAGCAGAGATGGGCAATATAATTCACCCCTCCACTTT.

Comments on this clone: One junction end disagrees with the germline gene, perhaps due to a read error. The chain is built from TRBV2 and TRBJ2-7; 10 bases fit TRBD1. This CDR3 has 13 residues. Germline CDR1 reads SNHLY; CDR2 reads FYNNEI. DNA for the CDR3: TGTGCCAACAGTGGGGACAGGGGAGGGGAGCAGTACTTC. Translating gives CANSGDRGGEQYF. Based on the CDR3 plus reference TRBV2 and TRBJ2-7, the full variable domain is EPEVTQTPSHQVTQMGQEVILRCVPISNHLYFYWYRQILGQKVEFLVSFYNNEISEKSEIFDDQFSVERPDGSNFTLKIRSTKLEDSAMYFCANSGDRGGEQYFGPGTRLTVT.

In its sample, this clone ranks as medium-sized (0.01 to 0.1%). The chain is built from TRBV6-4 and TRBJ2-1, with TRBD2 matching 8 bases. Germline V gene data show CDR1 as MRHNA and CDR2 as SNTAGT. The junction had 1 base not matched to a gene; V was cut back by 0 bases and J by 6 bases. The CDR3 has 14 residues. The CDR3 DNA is TGTGCCAGCAGTGACTCCGGGACTAGCAATGAGCAGTTCTTC. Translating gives CASSDSGTSNEQFF.

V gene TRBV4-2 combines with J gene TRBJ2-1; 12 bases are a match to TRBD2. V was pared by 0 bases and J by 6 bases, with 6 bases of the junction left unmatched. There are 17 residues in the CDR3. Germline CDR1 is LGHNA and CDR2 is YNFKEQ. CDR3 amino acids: CASSQDPLAGGRNEQFF. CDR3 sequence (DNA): TGTGCCAGCAGCCAAGATCCACTAGCGGGGGGCCGCAATGAGCAGTTCTTC.

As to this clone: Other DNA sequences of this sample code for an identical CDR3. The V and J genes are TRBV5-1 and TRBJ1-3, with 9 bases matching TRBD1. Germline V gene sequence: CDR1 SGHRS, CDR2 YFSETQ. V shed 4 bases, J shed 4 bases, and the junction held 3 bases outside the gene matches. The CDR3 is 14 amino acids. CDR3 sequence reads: CASSPGQGGNTIYF. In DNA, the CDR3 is TGCGCCAGCAGCCCGGGACAGGGAGGAAACACCATATATTTT.

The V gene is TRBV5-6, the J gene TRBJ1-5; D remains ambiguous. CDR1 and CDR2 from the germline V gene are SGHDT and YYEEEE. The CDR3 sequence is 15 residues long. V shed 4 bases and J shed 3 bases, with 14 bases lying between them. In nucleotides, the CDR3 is TGTGCCAGCAGCGCGTCGGGGATCCTCAATCAGCCCCAGCATTTT. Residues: CASSASGILNQPQHF.